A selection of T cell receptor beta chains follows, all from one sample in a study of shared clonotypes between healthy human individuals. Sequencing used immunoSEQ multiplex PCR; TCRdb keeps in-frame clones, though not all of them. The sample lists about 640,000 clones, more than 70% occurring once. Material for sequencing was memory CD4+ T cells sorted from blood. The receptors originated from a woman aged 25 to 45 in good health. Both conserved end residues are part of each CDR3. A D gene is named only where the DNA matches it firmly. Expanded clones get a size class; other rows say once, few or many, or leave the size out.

cdr3_aa: CASRRGTPRETQYF
cdr3_nt: TGCGCCAGCAGGCGGGGGACCCCGCGGGAGACCCAGTACTTC
clone_size: many
v_call: TRBV5-1
j_call: TRBJ2-5
d_call: TRBD2

cdr3_aa: CASRRAPRGNNSPLHF
cdr3_nt: TGTGCCAGCAGACGTGCTCCAAGAGGAAATAATTCACCCCTCCACTTT
clone_size: .
v_call: TRBV13
j_call: TRBJ1-6
d_call: .

cdr3_aa: CASSDRRSSSYEQYF
cdr3_nt: TGTGCCAGCAGCGACCGTAGGAGTTCAAGCTACGAGCAGTACTTC
clone_size: .
v_call: TRBV7-9
j_call: TRBJ2-7
d_call: .

cdr3_aa: CASSPLLSSYEQYF
cdr3_nt: TGTGCCAGCAGTCCCCTCCTGAGTTCCTACGAGCAGTACTTC
clone_size: .
v_call: TRBV11-2
j_call: TRBJ2-7
d_call: .

cdr3_aa: CASSFQGADTQYF
cdr3_nt: TGTGCCAGCAGCTTCCAGGGGGCGGATACGCAGTATTTT
clone_size: .
v_call: TRBV11-2
j_call: TRBJ2-3
d_call: TRBD1

cdr3_aa: CASSEGTTTNYGGYTF
cdr3_nt: TGTGCCAGCAGTGAAGGTACGACTACTAACTATGGCGGCTACACCTTC
clone_size: .
v_call: TRBV6-1
j_call: TRBJ1-2
d_call: .

cdr3_aa: CASSLTVTNEKLFF
cdr3_nt: TGCGCCAGCAGCTTAACAGTAACTAATGAAAAACTGTTTTTT
clone_size: .
v_call: TRBV5-1
j_call: TRBJ1-4
d_call: .

cdr3_aa: CASSETGLQLFF
cdr3_nt: TGTGCCAGCAGCGAGACAGGTTTACAACTGTTTTTT
clone_size: .
v_call: TRBV7-6
j_call: TRBJ1-4
d_call: .

cdr3_aa: CASRLRDSRRNGYTF
cdr3_nt: TGTGCCAGCAGGCTCAGAGACAGCCGTCGAAATGGCTACACCTTC
clone_size: few
v_call: TRBV28
j_call: TRBJ1-2
d_call: .

cdr3_aa: CASSLVGSGGLDTQYF
cdr3_nt: TGTGCCAGCAGCTTAGTTGGGTCGGGAGGGCTCGATACGCAGTATTTT
clone_size: .
v_call: TRBV7-9
j_call: TRBJ2-3
d_call: TRBD2

cdr3_aa: CASSLSSGSSGELFF
cdr3_nt: TGTGCCAGCAGCTTATCTAGCGGGAGCTCCGGGGAGCTGTTTTTT
clone_size: .
v_call: TRBV7-3
j_call: TRBJ2-2
d_call: TRBD2

cdr3_aa: CAWSVSLYADTQYF
cdr3_nt: TGTGCCTGGAGTGTCTCGCTCTACGCAGATACGCAGTATTTT
clone_size: once
v_call: TRBV30
j_call: TRBJ2-3
d_call: .

cdr3_aa: CASRGLRGTGELFF
cdr3_nt: TGTGCCAGCAGGGGGCTACGCGGCACCGGGGAGCTGTTTTTT
clone_size: .
v_call: TRBV28
j_call: TRBJ2-2
d_call: .

cdr3_aa: CASSLLVSSYNEQFF
cdr3_nt: TGTGCCAGCAGCTTGTTGGTCAGCTCCTACAATGAGCAGTTCTTC
clone_size: once
v_call: TRBV5-6
j_call: TRBJ2-1
d_call: .

cdr3_aa: CASSEEATDTQYF
cdr3_nt: TGTGCCAGCAGTGAGGAGGCAACAGATACGCAGTATTTT
clone_size: .
v_call: TRBV2
j_call: TRBJ2-3
d_call: .

cdr3_aa: CASSRQGQRNTEAFF
cdr3_nt: TGCGCCAGCAGCCGCCAGGGACAGCGGAACACTGAAGCTTTCTTT
clone_size: .
v_call: TRBV5-1
j_call: TRBJ1-1
d_call: TRBD1

cdr3_aa: CASSLQGADTGELFF
cdr3_nt: TGTGCCAGCAGCTTACAGGGGGCGGACACCGGGGAGCTGTTTTTT
clone_size: .
v_call: TRBV11-1
j_call: TRBJ2-2
d_call: TRBD1

cdr3_aa: CASSLGQGGPTF
cdr3_nt: TGCGCCAGCAGCTTGGGGCAGGGAGGCCCCACCTTC
clone_size: .
v_call: TRBV5-1
j_call: TRBJ1-2
d_call: .

cdr3_aa: CASSHLGVNTEAFF
cdr3_nt: TGTGCCAGCAGTCACTTGGGAGTGAACACTGAAGCTTTCTTT
clone_size: .
v_call: TRBV7-9
j_call: TRBJ1-1
d_call: .

cdr3_aa: CASSGDSASYNEQFF
cdr3_nt: TGTGCCAGCAGTGGGGACTCAGCCTCCTACAATGAGCAGTTCTTC
clone_size: .
v_call: TRBV25-1
j_call: TRBJ2-1
d_call: .

cdr3_aa: CASSPGLADSYEQYF
cdr3_nt: TGTGCCAGCAGCCCGGGACTAGCGGACTCCTACGAGCAGTACTTC
clone_size: few
v_call: TRBV7-2
j_call: TRBJ2-7
d_call: TRBD2

cdr3_aa: CASSTVAFGTGANVLTF
cdr3_nt: TGCGCCAGCAGCACAGTGGCCTTCGGGACTGGGGCCAACGTCCTGACTTTC
clone_size: .
v_call: TRBV5-1
j_call: TRBJ2-6
d_call: .

cdr3_aa: CATSRDEGDEQYF
cdr3_nt: TGTGCCACCAGCAGAGACGAGGGTGACGAGCAGTACTTC
clone_size: .
v_call: TRBV15
j_call: TRBJ2-7
d_call: .

cdr3_aa: CASSEIGSYEQYF
cdr3_nt: TGTGCCAGCAGTGAAATTGGCTCCTACGAGCAGTACTTC
clone_size: .
v_call: TRBV25-1
j_call: TRBJ2-7
d_call: .

cdr3_aa: CASRVQGRGELFF
cdr3_nt: TGTGCCAGCAGGGTTCAGGGGCGAGGGGAGCTGTTTTTT
clone_size: few
v_call: TRBV6-1
j_call: TRBJ2-2
d_call: .

cdr3_aa: CATKEALSVNEQFF
cdr3_nt: TGTGCCACGAAGGAAGCCCTCAGTGTGAATGAGCAGTTCTTC
clone_size: .
v_call: TRBV6-5
j_call: TRBJ2-1
d_call: .

cdr3_aa: CASSSLRSYTF
cdr3_nt: TGTGCCAGCAGCTCACTGAGGAGCTACACCTTC
clone_size: .
v_call: TRBV5-4
j_call: TRBJ1-2
d_call: .

cdr3_aa: CASRTQGTSNQPQHF
cdr3_nt: TGTGCCAGCAGAACACAGGGGACGAGCAATCAGCCCCAGCATTTT
clone_size: .
v_call: TRBV6-6
j_call: TRBJ1-5
d_call: TRBD1

cdr3_aa: CASSQEDRGLGYTF
cdr3_nt: TGTGCCAGCAGCCAGGAGGACAGGGGGCTTGGCTACACCTTC
clone_size: .
v_call: TRBV14
j_call: TRBJ1-2
d_call: TRBD1

cdr3_aa: CATSRDRAYHEQYF
cdr3_nt: TGTGCCACCAGCAGAGATCGGGCCTACCACGAGCAGTACTTC
clone_size: .
v_call: TRBV15
j_call: TRBJ2-7
d_call: .

cdr3_aa: CASSSPYTGTTEAFF
cdr3_nt: TGTGCCAGCAGCTCCCCCTACACCGGGACCACTGAAGCTTTCTTT
clone_size: .
v_call: TRBV28
j_call: TRBJ1-1
d_call: .

cdr3_aa: CASSSTQLGNEQFF
cdr3_nt: TGTGCCAGCAGCTCGACTCAACTGGGTAATGAGCAGTTCTTC
clone_size: .
v_call: TRBV7-9
j_call: TRBJ2-1
d_call: .

cdr3_aa: CASSQVEEGDQPQHF
cdr3_nt: TGTGCCAGTAGTCAGGTAGAGGAAGGGGACCAGCCCCAGCATTTT
clone_size: .
v_call: TRBV19
j_call: TRBJ1-5
d_call: .

cdr3_aa: CAWTTGGGNTIYF
cdr3_nt: TGTGCCTGGACCACGGGTGGTGGAAACACCATATATTTT
clone_size: .
v_call: TRBV30
j_call: TRBJ1-3
d_call: .

cdr3_aa: CAWSGGFVGAGELFF
cdr3_nt: TGTGCCTGGAGTGGAGGATTTGTGGGGGCCGGGGAGCTGTTTTTT
clone_size: .
v_call: TRBV30
j_call: TRBJ2-2
d_call: .

cdr3_aa: CATIGAGTRAHEQYF
cdr3_nt: TGTGCCACCATTGGGGCCGGCACTCGAGCTCACGAGCAGTACTTC
clone_size: .
v_call: TRBV28
j_call: TRBJ2-7
d_call: .

cdr3_aa: CASSDPGTGNNEQFF
cdr3_nt: TGTGCCAGCAGTGACCCTGGGACAGGCAACAATGAGCAGTTCTTC
clone_size: .
v_call: TRBV25-1
j_call: TRBJ2-1
d_call: TRBD1

cdr3_aa: CAWSALREGETQYF
cdr3_nt: TGTGCCTGGAGTGCTTTGCGGGAGGGAGAGACCCAGTACTTC
clone_size: .
v_call: TRBV30
j_call: TRBJ2-5
d_call: TRBD2

cdr3_aa: CASRQTVNTEAFF
cdr3_nt: TGTGCCAGCAGACAGACAGTGAACACTGAAGCTTTCTTT
clone_size: .
v_call: TRBV7-8
j_call: TRBJ1-1
d_call: .